Listed below are T cell receptor beta chains from one sample, sequenced in a study of shared clonotypes between healthy human individuals. The protocol was immunoSEQ multiplex PCR, while the TCRdb copy is restricted to in-frame clones and leaves out a portion. Here the sample spans 850,000 to 1,200,000 clones, roughly 80% being singletons. The sequenced material came from memory CD4+ T cells sorted from blood. The receptors originated from a man between 18 and 29 years old in good health. Each CDR3 is given with its conserved first and last residue. A D gene is named only where the DNA matches it firmly. The size entry is marked missing in some rows and otherwise reads once, few, many or a size class.

V,J,size,D,DNA,CDR3
TRBV27,TRBJ1-1,-,TRBD1,TGTGCCAGCAGCCCATATCCGGGACAGGGGACGATGAACACTGAAGCTTTCTTT,CASSPYPGQGTMNTEAFF
TRBV15,TRBJ2-3,few,-,TGTGCCACCAGCAGAGGCCGAGATACGCAGTATTTT,CATSRGRDTQYF
TRBV5-1,TRBJ2-1,-,TRBD2,TGCGCCAGCAGCTTGGAAGGCGGGAGAGTTAGGGATGAGCAGTTCTTC,CASSLEGGRVRDEQFF
TRBV18,TRBJ1-2,-,-,TGTGCCAGCTCACCAGGGACAAAGGAAGGCTACACCTTC,CASSPGTKEGYTF
TRBV27,TRBJ1-2,-,-,TGTGCCAGCAGTTTCGGAGCTAACTATGGCTACACCTTC,CASSFGANYGYTF
TRBV5-4,TRBJ2-7,few,-,TGTGCCAGCAGCCCCGGGGATTCCGAGCAGTACTTC,CASSPGDSEQYF
TRBV4-1,TRBJ2-5,-,TRBD1,TGCGCCAGCACCCCTTTTAACAGGGGAAACCAAGAGACCCAGTACTTC,CASTPFNRGNQETQYF
TRBV2,TRBJ2-3,many,TRBD1,TGTGCCAGCAGCGCCGGGACAGGGGGATCAGATACGCAGTATTTT,CASSAGTGGSDTQYF
TRBV9,TRBJ2-1,-,TRBD2,TGTGCCAGCAGCGCGACTAGCGGGGGCTCTCAAGAGCAGTTCTTC,CASSATSGGSQEQFF
TRBV28,TRBJ2-3,-,-,TGTGCCAGCAGTTTCCGAGGGTCCACAGATACGCAGTATTTT,CASSFRGSTDTQYF
TRBV2,TRBJ1-1,-,-,TGTGCCAGCAAGGCAGGGTGGGAGGGAACTGAAGCTTTCTTT,CASKAGWEGTEAFF
TRBV5-4,TRBJ2-7,-,-,TGTGCCAGCAGCTATCGACAGGGAGGAAGGTCCTACGAGCAGTACTTC,CASSYRQGGRSYEQYF
TRBV2,TRBJ1-5,-,-,TGTGCCAGCAGTGATCGAGGAGGGCGCAATCAGCCCCAGCATTTT,CASSDRGGRNQPQHF
TRBV11-2,TRBJ2-3,-,-,TGTGCCAGCAGCTTAGGGTGGGACGGGACGAAAGGGACAGATACGCAGTATTTT,CASSLGWDGTKGTDTQYF
TRBV30,TRBJ2-2,once,-,TGTGCCTGGACCCCGAGCACCGGGGAGCTGTTTTTT,CAWTPSTGELFF
TRBV6-4,TRBJ2-5,-,TRBD2,TGTGCCAGCAGTGACTCCCTAGCGGGAGGCCCGTTCTACTTC,CASSDSLAGGPFYF
TRBV5-5,TRBJ2-7,-,-,TGTGCCAGCAGCTCTCGGACAGTGGCCTACGAGCAGTACTTC,CASSSRTVAYEQYF
TRBV6-6,TRBJ2-3,-,TRBD2,TGTGCCAGCAGTAATGCCGGGACTAGCGGCACAGATACGCAGTATTTT,CASSNAGTSGTDTQYF
TRBV9,TRBJ2-3,-,-,TGTGCCAGCAGCGTAGGAGGGAGCGCCGGCACAGATACGCAGTATTTT,CASSVGGSAGTDTQYF
TRBV6-5,TRBJ1-5,-,-,TGTGCCAGCAGTTACGGCCGGAGCAATCAGCCCCAGCATTTT,CASSYGRSNQPQHF
TRBV12-5,TRBJ1-5,few,-,TGTGCTAGTGCCTCACAAGGGGGACAGCCCCAGCATTTT,CASASQGGQPQHF
TRBV7-2,TRBJ2-5,few,-,TGTGCCAGCAGCTTAGAAGTGACTAGGCCTGGGGAGACCCAGTACTTC,CASSLEVTRPGETQYF
TRBV5-1,TRBJ2-7,many,TRBD1,TGCGCCAGCAGCTCATCCGGGACAGGGGGCTACGAGCAGTACTTC,CASSSSGTGGYEQYF
TRBV5-1,TRBJ2-1,once,TRBD2,TGCGCCAGCAGCCCATTTTCTAGCGGGGGGGATTCCAATGAGCAGTTCTTC,CASSPFSSGGDSNEQFF
TRBV30,TRBJ2-7,-,-,TGTGCCTGGAGTTCGTGGGCGGGTTATGACGAGCAGTACTTC,CAWSSWAGYDEQYF
TRBV10-3,TRBJ1-5,-,-,TGTGCCATCAGTGAGGCCGGAGTCACCCGGGAGCCCTTGCCTCGGGAGCATTTT,CAISEAGVTREPLPREHF
TRBV19,TRBJ1-6,-,-,TGTGCCAGTACCGAGGGACGGCACCCTGGGCCCCTCCACTTT,CASTEGRHPGPLHF
TRBV5-6,TRBJ1-1,-,TRBD1,TGTGCCAGCAGCCGGGGACAGGGGTTCAGGAACACTGAAGCTTTCTTT,CASSRGQGFRNTEAFF
TRBV5-4,TRBJ2-3,-,TRBD2,TGTGCCAGCAGCTTGTTCCTAGCGGGCACAGATACGCAGTATTTT,CASSLFLAGTDTQYF
TRBV10-1,TRBJ2-1,-,TRBD2,TGCGCCAGCAGTGGACTAGCGGCCGGCTACAATGAGCAGTTCTTC,CASSGLAAGYNEQFF
TRBV10-3,TRBJ2-5,-,-,TGTGCCATCAGTGAGCTAGCACGCGAGACCCAGTACTTC,CAISELARETQYF
TRBV10-3,TRBJ2-5,-,-,TGTGCCATCAGTGAGTCTCCCCGGGAGACCCAGTACTTC,CAISESPRETQYF
TRBV5-1,TRBJ1-1,-,-,TGCGCCAGCAGATATACCCAGGGCGAAGCTTTCTTT,CASRYTQGEAFF
TRBV10-2,TRBJ2-7,-,TRBD2,TGCGCCAGCAACCTTAGCGGGAGGGAATACGAGCAGTACTTC,CASNLSGREYEQYF
TRBV28,TRBJ2-7,-,TRBD1,TGTGCCAGCACCCGACAGGGGGCCGCGGTCGAGCAGTACTTC,CASTRQGAAVEQYF
TRBV30,TRBJ1-1,-,-,TGTGCCTGGAGTAAAGGGTCAGACACTGAAGCTTTCTTT,CAWSKGSDTEAFF
TRBV6-1,TRBJ1-2,-,-,TGTGCCAGCAGTGAAGCAGGGGGTGTGCTTGGATTTGATGGCTACACCTTC,CASSEAGGVLGFDGYTF
TRBV9,TRBJ1-1,-,TRBD1,TGTGCCAGCAGCGTAGTCCCGACAGGGGGTACTGAAGCTTTCTTT,CASSVVPTGGTEAFF
TRBV6-5,TRBJ1-2,few,-,TGTGCCAGCAGTTACTCGATTGAGGGGAGTTGGGGCTACACCTTC,CASSYSIEGSWGYTF
TRBV30,TRBJ2-1,-,TRBD2,TGTGCCTGGATTAAAGGGAGCGGGACCTACAATGAGCAGTTCTTC,CAWIKGSGTYNEQFF
TRBV7-9,TRBJ2-3,-,-,TGTGCCAGCAGCTCCCCAAGGGAGGAGCGGAGCACAGATACGCAGTATTTT,CASSSPREERSTDTQYF
TRBV27,TRBJ2-4,-,-,TGTGCCAGCAGTGCAAGAGAAGGGGACATTCAGTACTTC,CASSAREGDIQYF
TRBV28,TRBJ2-7,-,TRBD1,TGTGCCATCTCCGACAGGGACGAGCAGTACTTC,CAISDRDEQYF
TRBV2,TRBJ1-5,once,-,TGTGCCAGCAGTGAGAGGCAGATAAATCAGCCCCAGCATTTT,CASSERQINQPQHF
TRBV28,TRBJ2-1,-,TRBD2,TGTGCCAGCAGCAAGACTAGCGGGGGACTGTACAATGAGCAGTTCTTC,CASSKTSGGLYNEQFF
TRBV9,TRBJ2-5,-,TRBD2,TGTGCCAGCAGCGTAGGGGTAGCGGGGCCCCAAGAGACCCAGTACTTC,CASSVGVAGPQETQYF
TRBV7-9,TRBJ2-1,-,TRBD2,TGTGCCAGCAGCTTAGCAGCGGGAGGAGTTGGTGAGCAGTTCTTC,CASSLAAGGVGEQFF
TRBV25-1,TRBJ2-2,few,-,TGTGCCAGCAGAACTACAGGGAACACCGGGGAGCTGTTTTTT,CASRTTGNTGELFF